The source of this T cell receptor beta chain is a study of identical twins. Broader study findings: A lower insertion count was a feature of abundant cord blood beta clonotypes, with no such feature in memory repertoires. Twins showed weaker excess sharing in their beta out-of-frame sequences.

Many counts were recorded for this clonotype. Its cognate antigen is unknown. The CDR3 totals 13 residues. CDR1 is ENHRY and CDR2 is SYGVKD in the germline V gene. J lost 7 bases, V lost 5 bases, and 5 bases had no gene match. cDNA molecules carried unique molecular identifiers, and template switching added a universal primer site. TCRdb reanalysed the 5' RACE reads using MiXCR and keeps one entry per CDR3 protein. The sample contains some 600,000 distinct CDR3 sequences, about 7% of which appear only once. These data are also associated with another study on yellow fever vaccine responses in identical twins.

The source is a woman between 18 and 29 years old in good health. This chain uses TRBV10-3 with TRBJ1-2, with 9 bases matching TRBD1. The sequenced sample was PBMCs. CDR3 residues: CAISRGQGSGYTF. DNA for the CDR3: TGTGCCATCAGTCGAGGACAGGGGTCTGGCTACACCTTC.